These T cell receptor beta chains were read from a single sample in a study of T cells in narcolepsy. TCRdb keeps only in-frame clones here, not all; method: immunoSEQ multiplex PCR. The sample has 25,000 to 35,000 clones, 85% to 90% seen once; the top ten hold approximately 1.2%. The sequenced sample consisted of CD45RA- memory CD4+ T cells from PBMCs. These receptors were obtained from a human donor with narcolepsy. CDR3s include the opening cysteine and the closing phenylalanine or tryptophan. Each record gives: D gene, J gene, clone size, V gene, CDR3 protein, CDR3 DNA. The D gene is left open where the match is weak. Only part of the rows carry a size: once, few, many, or a class if the clone is expanded.

d_gene: -; j_gene: TRBJ2-3; abundance: -; v_gene: TRBV5-1; CDR3aa: CASSFPGQLTDTQYF; CDR3nt: TGCGCCAGCAGCTTCCCCGGACAGCTCACAGATACGCAGTATTTT
d_gene: -; j_gene: TRBJ2-7; abundance: -; v_gene: TRBV6-1; CDR3aa: CASSTGLYSYEQYF; CDR3nt: TGTGCCAGCAGTACAGGGTTATACTCCTACGAGCAGTACTTC
d_gene: -; j_gene: TRBJ2-1; abundance: -; v_gene: TRBV10-2; CDR3aa: CASSETGNGIGEQFF; CDR3nt: TGCGCCAGCAGTGAGACAGGGAATGGGATCGGTGAGCAGTTCTTC
d_gene: -; j_gene: TRBJ1-2; abundance: -; v_gene: TRBV20-1; CDR3aa: CSGPGLHGYTF; CDR3nt: TGCAGTGGGCCAGGTCTCCACGGCTACACCTTC
d_gene: -; j_gene: TRBJ2-5; abundance: once; v_gene: TRBV6-1; CDR3aa: CASSSRTQETQYF; CDR3nt: TGTGCCAGCAGTAGCCGGACCCAAGAGACCCAGTACTTC
d_gene: -; j_gene: TRBJ2-2; abundance: -; v_gene: TRBV6-1; CDR3aa: CASSEAYTGELFF; CDR3nt: TGTGCCAGCAGTGAAGCATACACCGGGGAGCTGTTTTTT
d_gene: -; j_gene: TRBJ2-2; abundance: -; v_gene: TRBV18; CDR3aa: CASSHADRFTGELFF; CDR3nt: TGTGCCAGCTCACACGCAGACAGGTTCACCGGGGAGCTGTTTTTT
d_gene: -; j_gene: TRBJ1-3; abundance: -; v_gene: TRBV4-1; CDR3aa: CASSQDNSGGRTGNTIYF; CDR3nt: TGCGCCAGCAGCCAAGATAATAGTGGGGGACGGACTGGAAACACCATATATTTT
d_gene: -; j_gene: TRBJ2-5; abundance: -; v_gene: TRBV10-1; CDR3aa: CASGRDGGETQYF; CDR3nt: TGCGCCAGCGGCAGGGATGGCGGGGAGACCCAGTACTTC
d_gene: -; j_gene: TRBJ2-4; abundance: -; v_gene: TRBV5-1; CDR3aa: CASSLAGAANIQYF; CDR3nt: TGCGCCAGCAGCTTGGCTGGGGCAGCAAACATTCAGTACTTC
d_gene: -; j_gene: TRBJ1-5; abundance: -; v_gene: TRBV7-6; CDR3aa: CASSLGEGSGQPQHF; CDR3nt: TGTGCCAGCAGCTTAGGGGAAGGGTCCGGTCAGCCCCAGCATTTT
d_gene: TRBD1; j_gene: TRBJ2-7; abundance: -; v_gene: TRBV4-3; CDR3aa: CASSQGAGGDRYEQYF; CDR3nt: TGCGCCAGCAGCCAAGGAGCAGGGGGCGACAGGTACGAGCAGTACTTC
d_gene: -; j_gene: TRBJ1-5; abundance: once; v_gene: TRBV19; CDR3aa: CASTPGGGSNQPQHF; CDR3nt: TGTGCCAGTACCCCCGGAGGGGGTAGCAATCAGCCCCAGCATTTT
d_gene: -; j_gene: TRBJ1-5; abundance: once; v_gene: TRBV19; CDR3aa: CASSIGLNSNQPQHF; CDR3nt: TGTGCCAGTAGTATCGGATTAAATAGCAATCAGCCCCAGCATTTT
d_gene: TRBD1; j_gene: TRBJ1-2; abundance: -; v_gene: TRBV27; CDR3aa: CASTPLTQGYGYGYTF; CDR3nt: TGTGCCAGCACACCGCTGACACAGGGGTACGGCTATGGCTACACCTTC
d_gene: TRBD1; j_gene: TRBJ2-7; abundance: -; v_gene: TRBV5-1; CDR3aa: CASSLVGTGAYEQYF; CDR3nt: TGCGCCAGCAGCTTGGTTGGGACAGGGGCCTACGAGCAGTACTTC
d_gene: -; j_gene: TRBJ1-3; abundance: -; v_gene: TRBV21-1; CDR3aa: CASSLLGF; CDR3nt: TGTGCCAGCAGCCTCCTAGGATTT
d_gene: -; j_gene: TRBJ2-6; abundance: -; v_gene: TRBV30; CDR3aa: CAWNRERSGANVLTF; CDR3nt: TGTGCCTGGAACAGGGAGCGCTCTGGGGCCAACGTCCTGACTTTC
d_gene: TRBD1; j_gene: TRBJ2-7; abundance: -; v_gene: TRBV2; CDR3aa: CASGAGGFYEQYF; CDR3nt: TGTGCCAGCGGGGCAGGGGGCTTCTACGAGCAGTACTTC
d_gene: -; j_gene: TRBJ2-3; abundance: once; v_gene: TRBV9; CDR3aa: CASSTDSPDTQYF; CDR3nt: TGTGCCAGCAGCACCGATTCACCAGATACGCAGTATTTT
d_gene: -; j_gene: TRBJ1-2; abundance: -; v_gene: TRBV7-6; CDR3aa: CASSLGQGNYGYTF; CDR3nt: TGTGCCAGCAGCTTAGGGCAGGGAAACTATGGCTACACCTTC
d_gene: -; j_gene: TRBJ2-7; abundance: -; v_gene: TRBV27; CDR3aa: CASSPLGRLADYEQYF; CDR3nt: TGTGCCAGCAGTCCATTGGGGAGATTGGCGGATTACGAGCAGTACTTC
d_gene: TRBD1; j_gene: TRBJ2-2; abundance: -; v_gene: TRBV28; CDR3aa: CASSLTGGASGELFF; CDR3nt: TGTGCCAGCAGCTTAACAGGGGGCGCGTCCGGGGAGCTGTTTTTT
d_gene: TRBD2; j_gene: TRBJ2-3; abundance: -; v_gene: TRBV28; CDR3aa: CASSPGTSGYTQYF; CDR3nt: TGTGCCAGCAGTCCAGGGACTAGTGGCTATACGCAGTATTTT
d_gene: TRBD1; j_gene: TRBJ2-7; abundance: -; v_gene: TRBV29-1; CDR3aa: CSVTAGTGGVYEQYF; CDR3nt: TGCAGCGTGACGGCGGGGACAGGGGGGGTTTACGAGCAGTACTTC
d_gene: -; j_gene: TRBJ1-4; abundance: -; v_gene: TRBV5-1; CDR3aa: CASSSERVNEKLFF; CDR3nt: TGCGCCAGCAGCTCCGAGCGAGTTAATGAAAAACTGTTCTTT
d_gene: -; j_gene: TRBJ2-7; abundance: -; v_gene: TRBV4-1; CDR3aa: CASSQVGGRLEQYF; CDR3nt: TGCGCCAGCAGCCAAGTGGGGGGGCGCCTTGAGCAGTACTTC
d_gene: -; j_gene: TRBJ2-7; abundance: -; v_gene: TRBV6-6; CDR3aa: CASSTQGGMGAEQYF; CDR3nt: TGTGCCAGCAGTACTCAGGGGGGGATGGGGGCCGAGCAGTACTTC
d_gene: -; j_gene: TRBJ2-3; abundance: -; v_gene: TRBV7-6; CDR3aa: CARGSPPDTQYF; CDR3nt: TGTGCGAGAGGGAGCCCCCCAGATACGCAGTATTTT
d_gene: -; j_gene: TRBJ1-1; abundance: few; v_gene: TRBV20-1; CDR3aa: CSARGSTEAFF; CDR3nt: TGCAGTGCTAGAGGGTCCACTGAAGCTTTCTTT
d_gene: TRBD2; j_gene: TRBJ2-3; abundance: -; v_gene: TRBV30; CDR3aa: CAWSVRGGGAGTQYF; CDR3nt: TGTGCCTGGAGTGTACGAGGCGGGGGGGCCGGTACGCAGTATTTT
d_gene: -; j_gene: TRBJ2-2; abundance: -; v_gene: TRBV9; CDR3aa: CASSDKNTGELFF; CDR3nt: TGTGCCAGCAGCGACAAGAACACCGGGGAGCTGTTTTTT
d_gene: -; j_gene: TRBJ1-1; abundance: -; v_gene: TRBV7-2; CDR3aa: CASSLELNTEAFF; CDR3nt: TGTGCCAGCAGCCTAGAACTGAACACTGAAGCTTTCTTT
d_gene: -; j_gene: TRBJ2-3; abundance: -; v_gene: TRBV28; CDR3aa: CASSPTTDTQYF; CDR3nt: TGTGCCAGCAGTCCTACCACAGATACGCAGTATTTT
d_gene: TRBD1; j_gene: TRBJ1-1; abundance: few; v_gene: TRBV4-3; CDR3aa: CASSRSRMGQAMNTEAFF; CDR3nt: TGCGCCAGCAGCCGTAGCCGGATGGGACAGGCCATGAACACTGAAGCTTTCTTT
d_gene: -; j_gene: TRBJ1-2; abundance: -; v_gene: TRBV6-1; CDR3aa: CASSPRGGYTF; CDR3nt: TGTGCCAGCAGTCCCCGGGGTGGCTACACCTTC
d_gene: TRBD1; j_gene: TRBJ2-2; abundance: -; v_gene: TRBV5-1; CDR3aa: CASSSGQGTNTGELFF; CDR3nt: TGCGCCAGCAGCTCAGGACAGGGGACCAACACCGGGGAGCTGTTTTTT
d_gene: -; j_gene: TRBJ1-1; abundance: -; v_gene: TRBV5-1; CDR3aa: CASSLQVSGNTEAFF; CDR3nt: TGCGCCAGCAGCCTCCAGGTCTCGGGGAACACTGAAGCTTTCTTT
d_gene: TRBD1; j_gene: TRBJ2-2; abundance: -; v_gene: TRBV5-1; CDR3aa: CASSSSRDRGSGDTGELFF; CDR3nt: TGCGCCAGCAGCTCAAGCCGGGACAGGGGGAGCGGCGACACCGGGGAGCTGTTTTTT
d_gene: TRBD1; j_gene: TRBJ1-5; abundance: once; v_gene: TRBV27; CDR3aa: CASSFGTANQPQHF; CDR3nt: TGTGCCAGCAGTTTCGGGACAGCAAATCAGCCCCAGCATTTT
d_gene: -; j_gene: TRBJ1-3; abundance: -; v_gene: TRBV7-2; CDR3aa: CASSLDWGSSGNTIYF; CDR3nt: TGTGCCAGCAGCTTAGATTGGGGTTCCTCTGGAAACACCATATATTTT
d_gene: TRBD1; j_gene: TRBJ1-2; abundance: -; v_gene: TRBV6-1; CDR3aa: CASSLRTGGDYGYTF; CDR3nt: TGTGCCAGCAGCTTAAGGACAGGGGGAGACTATGGCTACACCTTC
d_gene: -; j_gene: TRBJ2-7; abundance: -; v_gene: TRBV28; CDR3aa: CASAEGNYEQYF; CDR3nt: TGTGCCAGCGCTGAAGGGAACTACGAGCAGTACTTC
d_gene: TRBD2; j_gene: TRBJ2-2; abundance: -; v_gene: TRBV4-1; CDR3aa: CASSHLAGDVADTGELFF; CDR3nt: TGCGCCAGCAGCCACCTAGCGGGAGATGTAGCGGACACCGGGGAGCTGTTTTTT
d_gene: -; j_gene: TRBJ1-4; abundance: once; v_gene: TRBV5-4; CDR3aa: CASSDGRTANEKLFF; CDR3nt: TGTGCCAGCAGCGACGGAAGGACAGCAAATGAAAAACTGTTTTTT
d_gene: -; j_gene: TRBJ1-1; abundance: -; v_gene: TRBV5-1; CDR3aa: CASSSDGNTEAFF; CDR3nt: TGCGCCAGCAGCTCGGACGGGAACACTGAAGCTTTCTTT
d_gene: -; j_gene: TRBJ2-5; abundance: -; v_gene: TRBV4-1; CDR3aa: CASSLDGGRETQYF; CDR3nt: TGCGCCAGCAGCCTGGACGGAGGTAGAGAGACCCAGTACTTC
d_gene: -; j_gene: TRBJ1-1; abundance: -; v_gene: TRBV6-5; CDR3aa: CASSRDTEAFF; CDR3nt: TGTGCCAGCAGTAGGGATACTGAAGCTTTCTTT
d_gene: -; j_gene: TRBJ1-3; abundance: -; v_gene: TRBV7-9; CDR3aa: CASSLGRQGPGNTIYF; CDR3nt: TGTGCCAGCAGCTTAGGGAGACAAGGCCCTGGAAACACCATATATTTT
d_gene: TRBD2; j_gene: TRBJ2-1; abundance: -; v_gene: TRBV9; CDR3aa: CASSVEVAGGPGEQFF; CDR3nt: TGTGCCAGCAGCGTAGAGGTAGCGGGAGGGCCCGGTGAGCAGTTCTTC
d_gene: -; j_gene: TRBJ2-1; abundance: -; v_gene: TRBV5-1; CDR3aa: CASSVGSGTGNEQFF; CDR3nt: TGCGCCAGCAGCGTGGGTAGCGGGACAGGGAATGAGCAGTTCTTC
d_gene: -; j_gene: TRBJ2-5; abundance: -; v_gene: TRBV5-4; CDR3aa: CASSLIKETQYF; CDR3nt: TGTGCCAGCAGCTTGATAAAAGAGACCCAGTACTTC
d_gene: -; j_gene: TRBJ2-3; abundance: -; v_gene: TRBV7-9; CDR3aa: CASSLLQTDTQYF; CDR3nt: TGTGCCAGCAGCCTCCTACAGACAGATACGCAGTATTTT
d_gene: -; j_gene: TRBJ1-4; abundance: once; v_gene: TRBV5-1; CDR3aa: CASSLDRALGELFF; CDR3nt: TGCGCCAGCAGCTTGGACAGGGCCCTCGGGGAACTGTTTTTT
d_gene: TRBD1; j_gene: TRBJ1-5; abundance: -; v_gene: TRBV5-5; CDR3aa: CASAPRQGPHQPQHF; CDR3nt: TGTGCCAGCGCTCCACGACAGGGACCCCATCAGCCCCAGCATTTT
d_gene: TRBD2; j_gene: TRBJ2-1; abundance: once; v_gene: TRBV6-1; CDR3aa: CASRGGLAFDEQFF; CDR3nt: TGTGCCAGCAGGGGGGGACTAGCGTTCGATGAGCAGTTCTTC
d_gene: -; j_gene: TRBJ1-3; abundance: -; v_gene: TRBV29-1; CDR3aa: CSVTGGGRSENTIYF; CDR3nt: TGCAGCGTGACGGGCGGAGGAAGGTCGGAAAACACCATATATTTT
d_gene: -; j_gene: TRBJ2-7; abundance: -; v_gene: TRBV23-1; CDR3aa: CASSEGYEQYF; CDR3nt: TGCGCCAGCAGCGAGGGATACGAGCAGTACTTC
d_gene: -; j_gene: TRBJ1-2; abundance: -; v_gene: TRBV28; CDR3aa: CASSVRPHGYTF; CDR3nt: TGTGCCAGCAGCGTACGGCCGCATGGCTACACCTTC